The next 16 T cell receptor beta chains were all read from a single sample in a study of blood T cell repertoires in COVID-19. Using immunoSEQ multiplex PCR, the repertoire was profiled, and TCRdb retains in-frame clones only, with some absent. This sample has some 99,000 clones, with 86% found just once. Input material: peripheral blood. These receptor sequences come from a woman aged 55-70 years in a cohort sampled during active or convalescent COVID-19.

The chain links TRBV4-1 to TRBJ2-5, with D perhaps TRBD1 (6 bases). There are 11 residues in the CDR3. The germline gives CDR1 MGHRA, CDR2 YSYEKL. Trimming removed 8 bases at V and 9 bases at J, with 13 bases between. Here the CDR3 reads CASSAGVAQYF. Here the CDR3 DNA reads TGCGCCAGCTCCGCAGGGGTGGCCCAGTACTTC.

The CDR3 sequence is CASSQIQLAGYTF. The CDR3 DNA sequence: TGTGCCAGCAGTCAAATACAGTTGGCTGGCTACACCTTC. The chain employs TRBV7-2 and TRBJ1-2; D is uncertain. The CDR3 runs 13 residues. Trimming removed 6 bases at V and 7 bases at J, with 15 bases between. Germline V CDR1 and CDR2: SGHTA, FQGNSA.

The chain recombines TRBV19 with TRBJ1-6; 8 bases match TRBD1. V shed 3 bases and J 9 bases; nucleotides not matched to a gene: 13. Germline loops: CDR1 LNHDA, CDR2 SQIVND (reference sequence). The CDR3 length is 17 residues. As DNA, the CDR3 is TGTGCCAGTAGTATGGGGCCATCGACAGGGGATACTTCACCCCTCCACTTT. Translating it yields CASSMGPSTGDTSPLHF.

The chain links TRBV9 to TRBJ2-3; 8 nucleotides line up with TRBD2. The germline V gene has CDR1 SGDLS and CDR2 YYNGEE. V was clipped by 2 bases and J by 4 bases; unmatched bases: 9. CDR3 length: 16 residues. DNA of the CDR3: TGTGCCAGCAGCGTGGCGGGAGGACACGACGCAGATACGCAGTATTTT. This sequence encodes CASSVAGGHDADTQYF.

This clone appeared a single time. The chain has TRBV6-5 and TRBJ1-2; 9 bases are shared with TRBD1. Trimming removed 6 bases from V and 4 bases from J; junction bases left unmatched: 9. The CDR3 loop spans 15 amino acids. CDR1 and CDR2 from the germline V gene are MNHEY and SVGAGI. The CDR3 DNA sequence: TGTGCCAGCAGGAAACAGGGGGCGCAGACCTATGGCTACACCTTC. Its translation: CASRKQGAQTYGYTF.

The chain has TRBV2 and TRBJ2-1; 7 nucleotides align to TRBD2. V shed 6 bases and J 4 bases; nucleotides not matched to a gene: 12. The CDR3 contains 16 residues. CDR1 and CDR2 (germline): SNHLY, FYNNEI. The CDR3 is CASSPWGGGGYNEQFF. The DNA for the CDR3 is TGTGCCAGCAGCCCCTGGGGGGGAGGTGGATACAATGAGCAGTTCTTC.

J is TRBJ1-5 and V is TRBV6-5; no definite D call. This CDR3 has 13 amino acids. CDR1 and CDR2 (germline): MNHEY, SVGAGI. Trimming pared 6 bases from V and 6 bases from J, leaving 12 bases between. This chain's CDR3 is CASRSTPVQPQHF. The CDR3 DNA follows: TGTGCCAGCAGGTCCACTCCGGTTCAGCCCCAGCATTTT.

Written as DNA, the CDR3 is TGTGCCAGCAGGACCGGGGATACGAACACCGGGGAGCTGTTTTTT. Its protein is CASRTGDTNTGELFF. This rearrangement joins TRBV6-5 to TRBJ2-2; D may be TRBD2 (5 bases). The CDR3 consists of 15 residues. Germline lookup yields CDR1 MNHEY and CDR2 SVGAGI. Trimming took 6 bases from V and 0 from J, leaving 11 bases between them.

The CDR3 DNA reads TGTGCCAGCAGTTTAAGCTCCCTCCTCGCCTCACCCCTCCACTTT. Translation gives CASSLSSLLASPLHF. The chain carries TRBV28 and TRBJ1-6; no clear D gene. The CDR3 is 15 residues long. Germline CDR1 is MDHEN and CDR2 is SYDVKM. V was pared by 2 bases and J by 10 bases, with 15 bases between.

The chain carries TRBV6-5 and TRBJ2-2; 9 bases are a match to TRBD1. V was pared by 6 bases and J by 7 bases, with 6 bases of the junction left unmatched. The CDR3 is 14 residues long. Germline loops: CDR1 MNHEY, CDR2 SVGAGI. In DNA, the CDR3 is TGTGCCAGCAGGGCGACAGGGGGGTACGGGGAGCTGTTTTTT. As protein: CASRATGGYGELFF.

CDR3 region: CASSQSGGVNTEAFF. The CDR3 DNA sequence: TGCGCCAGCAGTCAATCAGGGGGAGTAAACACTGAAGCTTTCTTT. The V call is TRBV23-1, the J call TRBJ1-1; D may be TRBD1 (6 bases). TRBV23-1 is classed as an ORF, of uncertain function. This CDR3 region has 15 residues. Trimming left V 0 bases short and J 2 bases short, with 10 bases between.

The J gene is TRBJ1-3, the V gene TRBV7-9, with 7 bases lining up with TRBD1. The V and J ends lost 2 bases and 4 bases, in that order; junction bases with no gene match: 8. Germline V lookup: CDR1 SEHNR, CDR2 FQNEAQ (reference sequence). The CDR3 contains 16 residues. The CDR3 sequence: CASSLRGGGRGNTIYF. In DNA, the CDR3 is TGTGCCAGCAGCTTAAGAGGAGGGGGCAGGGGAAACACCATATATTTT. The full variable domain, rest sourced from reference TRBV7-9 and TRBJ1-3, is DTGVSQNPRHKITKRGQNVTFRCDPISEHNRLYWYRQTLGQGPEFLTYFQNEAQLEKSRLLSDRFSAERPKGSFSTLEIQRTEQGDSAMYLCASSLRGGGRGNTIYFGEGSWLTVV.

The chain has TRBV19 and TRBJ2-7; D not certain. The V and J ends lost 3 bases and 6 bases respectively, with 12 bases between them. Germline V gene data show CDR1 as LNHDA and CDR2 as SQIVND (reference sequence). The CDR3 has 13 residues. Here the CDR3 DNA reads TGTGCCAGTAGTATTGTCCTACCGGGCGAGCAGTACTTC. Residues: CASSIVLPGEQYF.

This chain links TRBV9 with TRBJ2-2; 8 positions agree with TRBD1. Germline V CDR1 and CDR2: SGDLS, YYNGEE. The V and J ends lost 0 bases and 2 bases, in that order; junction bases with no gene match: 15. The CDR3 covers 20 residues. The CDR3 DNA reads as TGTGCCAGCAGCGTAGCTACGGGGGCTGGACAGGGCCTAAACACCGGGGAGCTGTTTTTT. Translating it yields CASSVATGAGQGLNTGELFF.

This rearrangement joins TRBV4-1 to TRBJ1-1; tentative D call: TRBD1 (6 bases). This CDR3 region has 17 residues. Germline assignment: CDR1 MGHRA and CDR2 YSYEKL. Trimming removed 0 bases at V and 4 bases at J, with 18 bases between. Here the CDR3 DNA reads TGCGCCAGCAGCCAAGATCCCTCACAGGGTGTGGGCACTGAAGCTTTCTTT. Its protein product is CASSQDPSQGVGTEAFF.

This chain uses TRBV29-1 with TRBJ2-7; 8 bases match TRBD1. Germline V gives CDR1 SQVTM, CDR2 ANQGSEA. CDR3 length: 12 amino acids. Unmatched junction bases numbered 4, after V lost 6 bases and J lost 3 bases. CDR3 sequence: CSVQGAIYEQYF. As DNA, the CDR3 is TGCAGCGTGCAGGGGGCAATCTACGAGCAGTACTTC.